This T cell receptor (beta chain) appears in the sequencing data of a study of T-cell reconstitution after alpha-beta-depleted transplantation in children (dated by TCRdb to 2015 to 2016). About the full investigation: T-cell immune reconstitution after TCRalphabeta/CD19-depleted allogeneic hematopoietic cell transplantation in children was quantitatively tracked in the study by means of TCR repertoire profiling.

The method was PCR. TCRdb shows the sequencer as Illumina HiSeq 2500. TCR libraries were prepared with molecular barcoding, using unique molecular identifiers to normalize TCRbeta repertoire quantification. TCRdb passed the public sequencing reads through fastp at Q25 and MiXCR, retaining productive beta sequences. Identical CDR3 proteins give one entry, which carries the most common genes and DNA. The sample records fewer than 550,000 distinct CDR3 sequences, about 17% of which are singletons. The leading ten clones occupy less than 30% of the sample. The research as a whole found: The apparently early alphabetaT-cell count recovery about two months after transplant was reportedly dependent on only several hundred rapidly expanded clones derived from non-depleted graft cells. Hyperexpanded clone frequencies declined over subsequent months; after one year, T-cell counts and TCRbeta diversity were mostly attributed to newly produced T cells. In some patients, the high TCRbeta diversity seen at day 60 was put down to recipient T cells and intrathymic progenitors that had survived conditioning.

Points on this clonotype: The specificity of this receptor is unknown. No qualities accompany the bases; no much larger clone lies one base away.

This sample's treatment or condition label indicates: allogeneic hematopoietic cell transplantation with graft depleted of TCRalphabeta T cells and CD19 B cells. The transplant recipients were children given TCRalphabeta/CD19-depleted allogeneic hematopoietic cell grafts. The CDR3 covers 17 residues, taking in both the cysteine and the phenylalanine. Only the CDR3 region is kept as DNA, spanning 51 bases read in frame from base 1. Trimming removed 2 bases from V and 7 bases from J, leaving 21 bases between the germline ends. For CDR1 and CDR2, the germline V gene lists SGHTA and FQGNSA. The origin of this receptor is a boy in the first two years of life who had a stem cell transplant for Wiskott-Aldrich syndrome, so the T cells may come from the graft donor. Source: PBMCs, mostly from graft donor cells, taken 360 days after TCRalphabeta/CD19-depleted stem cell transplant. The sequence links TRBV7-2 to TRBJ2-1, with the D gene not clear enough to name. The DNA is TGTGCCAGCAGCTTAAGGGCCGAGACCAGCCATGGGAATGAGCAGTTCTTC. This gives the protein CASSLRAETSHGNEQFF.